This TCR beta chain was observed in a study of Graves' ophthalmopathy and Graves' hyperthyroidism. Amplified TCR beta CDR3 regions were obtained using RNA transcripts as template. First-round RT-PCR with HTBI primers preceded a second-round multiplex PCR. TCRdb redid the calling of the multiplex PCR reads with MiXCR, one entry per CDR3 protein. The sample has about 550,000 distinct CDR3 sequences, roughly 40% seen once. The CDR3 runs to 14 residues. V was clipped by 0 bases and J by 0 bases, with 8 bases between them. CDR1 DFQATT and CDR2 SNEGSKA come from the germline V gene (reference sequence). V is TRBV20-1 and J is TRBJ2-5; no clear D gene. The sequence derives from an adult man with Graves' hyperthyroidism. The sample comprised peripheral blood or thyroid tissue (not recorded which). The CDR3 spells CSAREGWDQETQYF. The DNA for the CDR3 is TGCAGTGCTAGAGAGGGGTGGGACCAAGAGACCCAGTACTTC.